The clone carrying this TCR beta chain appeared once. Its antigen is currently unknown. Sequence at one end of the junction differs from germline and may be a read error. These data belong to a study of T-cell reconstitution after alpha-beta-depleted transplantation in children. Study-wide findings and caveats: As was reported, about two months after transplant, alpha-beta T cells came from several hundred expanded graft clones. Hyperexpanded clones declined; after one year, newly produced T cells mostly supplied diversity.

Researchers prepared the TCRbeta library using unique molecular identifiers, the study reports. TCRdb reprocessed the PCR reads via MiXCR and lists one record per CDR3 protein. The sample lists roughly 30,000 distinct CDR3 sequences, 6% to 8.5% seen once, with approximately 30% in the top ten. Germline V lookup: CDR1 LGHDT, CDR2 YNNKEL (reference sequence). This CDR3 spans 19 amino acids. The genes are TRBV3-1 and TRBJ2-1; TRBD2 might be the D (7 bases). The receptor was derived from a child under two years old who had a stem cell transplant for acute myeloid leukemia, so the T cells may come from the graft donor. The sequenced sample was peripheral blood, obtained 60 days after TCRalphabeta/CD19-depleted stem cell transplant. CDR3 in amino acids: CTSSPRGAIGGRPYNEQFF. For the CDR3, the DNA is TGTACCAGCAGTCCTAGGGGGGCTATTGGCGGGAGACCCTACAATGAGCAGTTCTTC.